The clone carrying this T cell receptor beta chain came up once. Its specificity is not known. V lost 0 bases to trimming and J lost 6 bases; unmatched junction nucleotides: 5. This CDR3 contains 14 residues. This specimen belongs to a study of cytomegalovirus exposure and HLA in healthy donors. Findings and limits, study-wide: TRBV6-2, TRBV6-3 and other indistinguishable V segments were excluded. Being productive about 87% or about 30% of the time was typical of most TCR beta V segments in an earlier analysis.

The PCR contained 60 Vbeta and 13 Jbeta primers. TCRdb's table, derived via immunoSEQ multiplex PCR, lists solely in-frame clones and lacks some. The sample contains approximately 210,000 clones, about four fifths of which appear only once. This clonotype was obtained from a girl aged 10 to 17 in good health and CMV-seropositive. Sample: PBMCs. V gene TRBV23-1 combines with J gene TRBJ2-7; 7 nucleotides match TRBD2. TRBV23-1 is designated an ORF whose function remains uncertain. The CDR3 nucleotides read TGCGCCAGCAGTCAATCTACCTCGGGGGGCGAGCAGTACTTC. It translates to CASSQSTSGGEQYF.